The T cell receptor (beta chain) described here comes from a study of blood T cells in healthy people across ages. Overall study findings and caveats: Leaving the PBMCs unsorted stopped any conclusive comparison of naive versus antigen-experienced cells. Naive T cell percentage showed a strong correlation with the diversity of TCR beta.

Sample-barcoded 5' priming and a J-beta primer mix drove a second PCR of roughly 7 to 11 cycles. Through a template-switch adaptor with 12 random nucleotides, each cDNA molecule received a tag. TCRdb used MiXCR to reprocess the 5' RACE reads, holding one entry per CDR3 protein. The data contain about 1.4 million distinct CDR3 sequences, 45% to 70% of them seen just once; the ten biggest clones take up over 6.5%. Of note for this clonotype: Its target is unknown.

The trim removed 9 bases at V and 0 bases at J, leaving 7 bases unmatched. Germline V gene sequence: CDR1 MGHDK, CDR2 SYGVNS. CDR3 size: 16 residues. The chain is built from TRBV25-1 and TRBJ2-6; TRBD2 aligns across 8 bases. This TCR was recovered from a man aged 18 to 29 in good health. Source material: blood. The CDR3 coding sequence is TGTGCCAGTCTCAGCGGGAGCATCTCTGGGGCCAACGTCCTGACTTTC. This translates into CASLSGSISGANVLTF. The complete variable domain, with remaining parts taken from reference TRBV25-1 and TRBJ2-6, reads EADIYQTPRYLVIGTGKKITLECSQTMGHDKMYWYQQDPGMELHLIHYSYGVNSTEKGDLSSESTVSRIRTEHFPLTLESARPSHTSQYLCASLSGSISGANVLTFGAGSRLTVL.